The rows below give T cell receptor beta chains drawn from one sample of a study of blood T cell repertoires in COVID-19. Sequencing was performed with immunoSEQ multiplex PCR; in TCRdb, only in-frame clones are kept and a portion is missing. The data show under 400,000 clones, over 75% seen once. Sample: peripheral blood. These receptors all stem from a woman in her thirties with COVID-19, enrolled during active disease. CDR3s include the opening cysteine and the closing phenylalanine or tryptophan. The order of the fields is CDR3 DNA, CDR3 protein, D gene, J gene, clone size, V gene. D genes are given only for firm matches. The size of a clone is reported for some rows only, either as once, few or many, or as a class for expanded clones.

CDR3 DNA: TGTGCCAGCAGCCAACTCGGACAGGCGAACACCGGGGAGCTGTTTTTT
CDR3 protein: CASSQLGQANTGELFF
D gene: TRBD1
J gene: TRBJ2-2
clone size: .
V gene: TRBV9

CDR3 DNA: TGTGCCAGCAGTTCGATTCTCAGGGGTGGGCAAGAGACCCAGTACTTC
CDR3 protein: CASSSILRGGQETQYF
D gene: .
J gene: TRBJ2-5
clone size: .
V gene: TRBV27

CDR3 DNA: TGTGCCAGCAGTGGACTAGCGGGGTTCACAGATACGCAGTATTTT
CDR3 protein: CASSGLAGFTDTQYF
D gene: TRBD2
J gene: TRBJ2-3
clone size: .
V gene: TRBV28

CDR3 DNA: TGTGCCAGCAGCCCAATAGCGGGAGGGCCTTATGAGCAGTTCTTC
CDR3 protein: CASSPIAGGPYEQFF
D gene: TRBD2
J gene: TRBJ2-1
clone size: .
V gene: TRBV28

CDR3 DNA: TGTGCCAGCGATTCTCGCGGCGGGACTAGCGCGTACAATGAGCAGTTCTTC
CDR3 protein: CASDSRGGTSAYNEQFF
D gene: TRBD2
J gene: TRBJ2-1
clone size: .
V gene: TRBV28

CDR3 DNA: TGTGCCAGCAGCCCCCACGAGCAGGGCACCTACGAGCAGTACTTC
CDR3 protein: CASSPHEQGTYEQYF
D gene: .
J gene: TRBJ2-7
clone size: .
V gene: TRBV9

CDR3 DNA: TGCAGTGCTAGGCCGGGACTCCACGAGTTCTTC
CDR3 protein: CSARPGLHEFF
D gene: .
J gene: TRBJ2-1
clone size: .
V gene: TRBV20-1

CDR3 DNA: TGTGCCAGCAGCCCCGGACCAGGGGTCAAAAACATTCAGTACTTC
CDR3 protein: CASSPGPGVKNIQYF
D gene: .
J gene: TRBJ2-4
clone size: .
V gene: TRBV7-6

CDR3 DNA: TGTGCCAGTAGTGACCCGGGACACCGCGAGCAGTACTTC
CDR3 protein: CASSDPGHREQYF
D gene: .
J gene: TRBJ2-7
clone size: .
V gene: TRBV19

CDR3 DNA: TGTGCCTGGAGACTTCACGGTTATAATTCACCCCTCCACTTT
CDR3 protein: CAWRLHGYNSPLHF
D gene: .
J gene: TRBJ1-6
clone size: .
V gene: TRBV30

CDR3 DNA: TGTGCCAGCAGCTTGGGACTAGCCTACGAGCAGTACTTC
CDR3 protein: CASSLGLAYEQYF
D gene: TRBD2
J gene: TRBJ2-7
clone size: .
V gene: TRBV11-3

CDR3 DNA: TGCGCCAGCAGCATCCCAGCGGGATTAGATGAGCAGTTCTTC
CDR3 protein: CASSIPAGLDEQFF
D gene: TRBD2
J gene: TRBJ2-1
clone size: .
V gene: TRBV5-1

CDR3 DNA: TGTGCCAGCACCATGGGTGGCAGACAGAACACTGAAGCTTTCTTT
CDR3 protein: CASTMGGRQNTEAFF
D gene: .
J gene: TRBJ1-1
clone size: .
V gene: TRBV28

CDR3 DNA: TGTGCCAGCAGCCCTACTCAGGACAGGGCGCACTACGAGCAGTACTTC
CDR3 protein: CASSPTQDRAHYEQYF
D gene: TRBD1
J gene: TRBJ2-7
clone size: many
V gene: TRBV5-4

CDR3 DNA: TGTGCCAGCAGCTCGACAGAGAAAAAACTGTTTTTT
CDR3 protein: CASSSTEKKLFF
D gene: .
J gene: TRBJ1-4
clone size: .
V gene: TRBV7-9

CDR3 DNA: TGTGCCAGCAGCTACGGGACAGGTGTCAGGGAGCAGTACTTC
CDR3 protein: CASSYGTGVREQYF
D gene: TRBD1
J gene: TRBJ2-7
clone size: .
V gene: TRBV7-9

CDR3 DNA: TGTGCCTGGAGTGTCCGGGGGGGATCAACTAATGAAAAACTGTTTTTT
CDR3 protein: CAWSVRGGSTNEKLFF
D gene: .
J gene: TRBJ1-4
clone size: .
V gene: TRBV30

CDR3 DNA: TGCGCCAGCAAGGAGGTGAACACTGAAGCTTTCTTT
CDR3 protein: CASKEVNTEAFF
D gene: .
J gene: TRBJ1-1
clone size: .
V gene: TRBV10-2

CDR3 DNA: TGTGCCAGCAGCTTTGGCAGGGGATCCACAGATACGCAGTATTTT
CDR3 protein: CASSFGRGSTDTQYF
D gene: .
J gene: TRBJ2-3
clone size: .
V gene: TRBV5-4

CDR3 DNA: TGTGCCAGCGGACCTCGGGACAGGGATTTGTACTTC
CDR3 protein: CASGPRDRDLYF
D gene: TRBD1
J gene: TRBJ2-5
clone size: .
V gene: TRBV12-3/TRBV12-4

CDR3 DNA: TGTGCCACCAGCAGATTACCTAGCGGACTCGGAGGCAATGAGCAGTTCTTC
CDR3 protein: CATSRLPSGLGGNEQFF
D gene: TRBD2
J gene: TRBJ2-1
clone size: .
V gene: TRBV15

CDR3 DNA: TGTGCCAGCAGCCAAGATCTGAGCAGGGGGAAGAACTATGGCTACACCTTC
CDR3 protein: CASSQDLSRGKNYGYTF
D gene: TRBD1
J gene: TRBJ1-2
clone size: .
V gene: TRBV4-2

CDR3 DNA: TGTGCCAGCAGCTTCGTGCGGATGAACACTGAAGCTTTCTTT
CDR3 protein: CASSFVRMNTEAFF
D gene: .
J gene: TRBJ1-1
clone size: .
V gene: TRBV7-8

CDR3 DNA: TGCAGTGCTAGTATTAGCGGGAGACAGTTCTTC
CDR3 protein: CSASISGRQFF
D gene: TRBD2
J gene: TRBJ2-1
clone size: .
V gene: TRBV20-1

CDR3 DNA: TGTGCCTGGATTTCGCGGAGGAACACTGAAGCTTTCTTT
CDR3 protein: CAWISRRNTEAFF
D gene: .
J gene: TRBJ1-1
clone size: .
V gene: TRBV30

CDR3 DNA: TGTGCCAGCAGTTTTAGACGGCCGGGGGATAATTCACCCCTCCACTTT
CDR3 protein: CASSFRRPGDNSPLHF
D gene: .
J gene: TRBJ1-6
clone size: .
V gene: TRBV27

CDR3 DNA: TGCGCCAGCAGCTTGGGAGGGTTCGAGACCCAGTACTTC
CDR3 protein: CASSLGGFETQYF
D gene: .
J gene: TRBJ2-5
clone size: .
V gene: TRBV5-1

CDR3 DNA: TGTGCCAGCAGAACACTAGCGGGAGTTTCAAATGAGCAGTTCTTC
CDR3 protein: CASRTLAGVSNEQFF
D gene: TRBD2
J gene: TRBJ2-1
clone size: .
V gene: TRBV28

CDR3 DNA: TGCGCCAGCAGCTTTGGACAGGGCAGCGGCTACACCTTC
CDR3 protein: CASSFGQGSGYTF
D gene: TRBD1
J gene: TRBJ1-2
clone size: .
V gene: TRBV5-1

CDR3 DNA: TGTGCCAGCAGTGAAGGCGGCGGGAAGGCAGATACGCAGTATTTT
CDR3 protein: CASSEGGGKADTQYF
D gene: .
J gene: TRBJ2-3
clone size: .
V gene: TRBV2

CDR3 DNA: TGCGCCAGCAGCGTAGGACTAGCGGCTAGCACAGATACGCAGTATTTT
CDR3 protein: CASSVGLAASTDTQYF
D gene: TRBD2
J gene: TRBJ2-3
clone size: .
V gene: TRBV5-1

CDR3 DNA: TGCAGTGGAGCAGGTGGAAACACCATATATTTT
CDR3 protein: CSGAGGNTIYF
D gene: .
J gene: TRBJ1-3
clone size: .
V gene: TRBV20-1

CDR3 DNA: TGTGCCAGCAGAGTGAGTCGGGGACAAGAGACCCAGTACTTC
CDR3 protein: CASRVSRGQETQYF
D gene: .
J gene: TRBJ2-5
clone size: few
V gene: TRBV3-1/TRBV3-2

CDR3 DNA: TGTGCCAGCAGCCAGTCGGGGGGCGGGCAGCCCCAGCATTTT
CDR3 protein: CASSQSGGGQPQHF
D gene: .
J gene: TRBJ1-5
clone size: .
V gene: TRBV14

CDR3 DNA: TGTGCCAGCAGTACAGACAGGGTGTCCTATGGCTACACCTTC
CDR3 protein: CASSTDRVSYGYTF
D gene: TRBD1
J gene: TRBJ1-2
clone size: .
V gene: TRBV6-5